One T cell receptor beta chain is described in this entry. The germline CDR1 and CDR2 sequences are PRHDT and FYEKMQ (reference sequence). Trimming took 4 bases from V and 2 from J, leaving 0 bases between them. CDR3 length: 12 residues. Generated by immunoSEQ multiplex PCR, the TCRdb table keeps only in-frame clones and is missing some. The sample records 43,000 or so clones, 75% to 90% being singletons. The data were obtained in a study of OX40 agonist ivuxolimab in advanced cancers. Blood got drawn at baseline, again on cycle 4 day 1, and then on cycle 7 day 1. The material sequenced was CD4+ or CD8+ T cells sorted from blood, taken in a trial of the OX40 agonist ivuxolimab. This chain joins TRBV13 and TRBJ2-6; no reliable D call. The sequence was collected from an adult with an advanced solid tumor such as melanoma, head and neck, liver or kidney cancer. The DNA of the CDR3 is TGTGCCAGCAGCTCTGGGGCCAACGTCCTGACTTTC. Translated, it gives CASSSGANVLTF.